This entry features one TCR beta chain sequence. Only in-frame clones appear in the TCRdb table, and some are missing; sequencing was by immunoSEQ multiplex PCR. The table has 55,000 to 85,000 clones, roughly 89% seen once. This sample was taken from a study of PD-L1 blockade in urothelial cancer. This CDR3 has 15 amino acids. Per the germline V gene, CDR1 is LGHNT and CDR2 is FRNRAP. The V gene end was trimmed by 1 base and the J gene end by 2 bases; junction bases not matched to a gene: 3. The TCR originated in a man aged 60 to 75 with urothelial cancer. Sequencing was performed on PBMCs, taken around atezolizumab (anti-PD-L1) treatment. This chain connects TRBV12-5 to TRBJ2-7; 9 bases map to TRBD2. The CDR3 reads CASGLGSGGPYEQYF. The CDR3 coding sequence is TGTGCTAGTGGTTTGGGTAGCGGGGGACCCTACGAGCAGTACTTC.